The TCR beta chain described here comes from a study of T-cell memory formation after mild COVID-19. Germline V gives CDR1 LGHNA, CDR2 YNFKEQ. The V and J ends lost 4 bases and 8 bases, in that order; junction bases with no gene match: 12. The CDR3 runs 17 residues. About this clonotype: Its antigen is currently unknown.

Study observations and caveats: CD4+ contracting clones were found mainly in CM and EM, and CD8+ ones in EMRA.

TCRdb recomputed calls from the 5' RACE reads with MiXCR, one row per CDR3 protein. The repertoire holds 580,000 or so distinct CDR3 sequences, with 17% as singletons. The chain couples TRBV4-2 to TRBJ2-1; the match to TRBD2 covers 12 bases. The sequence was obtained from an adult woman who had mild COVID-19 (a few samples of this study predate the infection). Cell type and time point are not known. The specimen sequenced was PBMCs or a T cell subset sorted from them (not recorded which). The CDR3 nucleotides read TGTGCCAGCAGCCTCGGGACTAGCGGGCGCCCAGAAGATGAGCAGTTCTTC. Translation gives CASSLGTSGRPEDEQFF.